A single T cell receptor beta chain is shown here with its context. This sample was taken from a study of blood T cell repertoires in COVID-19. Method: immunoSEQ multiplex PCR; TCRdb's copy keeps in-frame clones and lacks some. Here the sample spans about 280,000 clones, about 88% being singletons. The receptor was isolated from a woman in her sixties or seventies with COVID-19, enrolled during active disease. Input material: peripheral blood.

As DNA, the CDR3 is TGTGCCAGCAGTTTAAGGGGTGAGCAGCCCCAGCATTTT. It translates to CASSLRGEQPQHF. The genes are TRBV12-3 or TRBV12-4 and TRBJ1-5; perhaps TRBD1 as D (5 bases). V shed 2 bases and J shed 7 bases, with 9 bases lying between them. The CDR3 extends over 13 amino acids.